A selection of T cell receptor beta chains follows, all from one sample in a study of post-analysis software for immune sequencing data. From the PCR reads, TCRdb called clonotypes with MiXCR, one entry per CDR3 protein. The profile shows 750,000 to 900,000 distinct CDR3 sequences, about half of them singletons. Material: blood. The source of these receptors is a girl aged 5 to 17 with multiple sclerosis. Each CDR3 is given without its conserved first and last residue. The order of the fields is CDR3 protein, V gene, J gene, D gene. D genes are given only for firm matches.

CDR3 protein: ASSDPKREVPNTQY
V gene: TRBV6-4
J gene: TRBJ2-3
D gene: TRBD2

CDR3 protein: ASSFGAGQIQETQY
V gene: TRBV5-1
J gene: TRBJ2-5
D gene: .

CDR3 protein: ASSQWGQLHGDGYT
V gene: TRBV14
J gene: TRBJ1-2
D gene: .

CDR3 protein: ATTDHARATTNEKLF
V gene: TRBV15
J gene: TRBJ1-4
D gene: .

CDR3 protein: SARDYRGKSEDTQY
V gene: TRBV20-1
J gene: TRBJ2-3
D gene: TRBD1

CDR3 protein: ASVSTTGGTYEQY
V gene: TRBV5-6
J gene: TRBJ2-7
D gene: TRBD1

CDR3 protein: ASGLGQVTLGGYT
V gene: TRBV12-5
J gene: TRBJ1-2
D gene: .

CDR3 protein: ATSDSRRAEKLF
V gene: TRBV24-1
J gene: TRBJ1-4
D gene: .

CDR3 protein: ASSSSGAPKSTDTQY
V gene: TRBV7-3
J gene: TRBJ2-3
D gene: .

CDR3 protein: SATSFDDEF
V gene: TRBV20-1
J gene: TRBJ2-1
D gene: .

CDR3 protein: ASSFGSVGTEAF
V gene: TRBV7-9
J gene: TRBJ1-1
D gene: .

CDR3 protein: ASSLTGHMNTEAF
V gene: TRBV5-6
J gene: TRBJ1-1
D gene: .

CDR3 protein: ASRAGTNNQPQH
V gene: TRBV12-3/TRBV12-4
J gene: TRBJ1-5
D gene: .